The T cell receptor beta chain under discussion was sequenced for a study of patients and donors after allogeneic stem cell transplantation. The CDR3 is made up of 13 amino acids. V lost 2 bases to trimming and J lost 5 bases, with 10 bases between them. The germline V gene has CDR1 SGHRS and CDR2 YFSETQ. TCRdb reprocessed the RT-PCR reads with MiXCR, giving one entry per CDR3 protein. Of 150,000 to 200,000 distinct CDR3 sequences listed, roughly two fifths are singletons. Sequencing was done on a sample of blood, either unsorted or a sorted T cell fraction (not recorded which). The clonotype comes from a human donor who was either an allogeneic HSCT recipient or a stem cell or donor lymphocyte infusion donor (not recorded which). It is not recorded whose cells these are; they may come from a transplant donor. The rearrangement uses TRBV5-1 and TRBJ2-5; D is unclear. This chain's CDR3 is CASSLGVLETQYF. The CDR3, as DNA: TGCGCCAGCAGCTTAGGAGTTTTGGAGACCCAGTACTTC.